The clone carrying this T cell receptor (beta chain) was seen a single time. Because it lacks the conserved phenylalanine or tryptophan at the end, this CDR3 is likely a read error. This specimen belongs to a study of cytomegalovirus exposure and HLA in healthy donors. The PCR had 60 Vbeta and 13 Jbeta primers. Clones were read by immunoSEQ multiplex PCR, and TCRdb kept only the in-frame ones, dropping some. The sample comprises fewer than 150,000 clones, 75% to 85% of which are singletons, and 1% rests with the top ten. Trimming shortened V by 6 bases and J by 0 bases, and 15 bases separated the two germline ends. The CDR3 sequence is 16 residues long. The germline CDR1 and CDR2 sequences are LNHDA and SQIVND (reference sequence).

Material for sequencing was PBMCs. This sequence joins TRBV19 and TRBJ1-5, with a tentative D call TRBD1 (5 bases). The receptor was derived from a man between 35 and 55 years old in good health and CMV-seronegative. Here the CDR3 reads CASRSDRFYSNQPQHV. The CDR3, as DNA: TGTGCCAGTAGGTCAGACAGATTCTATAGCAATCAGCCCCAGCATGTT.